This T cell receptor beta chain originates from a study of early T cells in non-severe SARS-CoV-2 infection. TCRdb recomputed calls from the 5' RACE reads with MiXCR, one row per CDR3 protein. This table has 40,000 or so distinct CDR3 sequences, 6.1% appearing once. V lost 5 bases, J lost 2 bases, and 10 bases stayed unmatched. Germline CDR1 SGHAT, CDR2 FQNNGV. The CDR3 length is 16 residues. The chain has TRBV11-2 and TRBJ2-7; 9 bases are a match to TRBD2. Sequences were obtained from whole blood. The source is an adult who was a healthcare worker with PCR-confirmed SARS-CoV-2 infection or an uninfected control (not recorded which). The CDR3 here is CASSLRLAAITYEQYF. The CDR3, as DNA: TGTGCCAGCAGCCTAAGACTAGCGGCGATCACCTACGAGCAGTACTTC.